This T cell receptor beta chain comes out of a study of shared clonotypes between healthy human individuals. Study information: Researchers drew samples from two women and three men aged 18 to 49.

V was trimmed by 6 bases and J by 5 bases, leaving 11 bases between them. The CDR3 contains 13 residues. Germline lookup yields CDR1 SGHRS and CDR2 YFSETQ. It was CD45RO-negative cells, positively selected for CCR7, that made up naive CD8 cells, with terminally differentiated effector memory CD45RA+ cells excluded. The data were produced by immunoSEQ multiplex PCR, yet TCRdb's version contains in-frame clones alone and is incomplete. The sample lists about 2.1 million clones; around 93% were seen once. This receptor was identified in a man in his late teens or twenties in good health. Some clones in this sample may be carry-over from other donors' samples. The specimen sequenced was naive CD8+ T cells from PBMCs. The rearrangement links TRBV5-1 to TRBJ2-2; D is possibly TRBD2 (5 bases). DNA for the CDR3: TGCGCCAGCACAGGAGGTGAGACCGGGGAGCTGTTTTTT. Amino acid sequence: CASTGGETGELFF.